This T cell receptor (beta chain) was sequenced during a study of radiotherapy plus CTLA-4 blockade in lung cancer. Broader study findings: The best predictor of response was reported to be early blood T cell clone dynamics, with interferon-beta. Peripheral blood showed expansion of tumor-derived TCR clones after radiotherapy and ipilimumab.

TCRdb keeps only in-frame clones here, not all; method: immunoSEQ multiplex PCR. The sample includes about 49,000 clones, over 75% of them seen just once. The junction had 12 bases not matched to a gene; V was cut back by 7 bases and J by 2 bases. CDR3 length equals 16 residues. Germline CDR1 is MDHEN and CDR2 is SYDVKM. This clone was detected only once. No antigen is known for it. This material consisted of peripheral blood, taken from a patient treated with radiotherapy plus ipilimumab. The clonotype comes from a human donor with non-small cell lung cancer whose response to radiotherapy plus ipilimumab could not be evaluated. The gene calls are TRBV28 and TRBJ2-7, with 9 bases that match TRBD1. CDR3 nucleotide sequence: TGTGCCAGCACCGCGTGGGACAGGGATAATACCTACGAGCAGTACTTC. Residues: CASTAWDRDNTYEQYF.